A single sample gave rise to the 21 T cell receptor beta chains below, sequenced in a study of T cell changes during pregnancy in multiple sclerosis. Only in-frame clones appear in the TCRdb table, and some are missing; sequencing was by immunoSEQ multiplex PCR. This table has more than 50,000 clones, roughly 94% appearing once. The sample consisted of CD8+ T cells from peripheral blood mononuclear cells, taken after pregnancy. Source of these receptors: a female donor with multiple sclerosis, enrolled in a pregnancy study.

This chain links TRBV14 with TRBJ2-7, with D hard to call. The CDR3 loop spans 12 amino acids. Looked up from germline, CDR1 is SGHDN and CDR2 is FVKESK. V dropped 5 bases and J dropped 5 bases, with 10 bases sitting between them. The DNA for the CDR3 is TGTGCCAGCAGCACGGAGCGAAACGAGCAGTACTTC. As protein: CASSTERNEQYF.

The chain employs TRBV2 and TRBJ2-5, with D possibly being TRBD2 (6 bases). Germline CDR1 and CDR2: SNHLY and FYNNEI. Trimming removed 5 bases from V and 1 base from J, with 17 bases in between. This CDR3 comprises 16 residues. This CDR3 is CASSLRAGLGQETQYF. CDR3 sequence (DNA): TGTGCCAGCAGTCTACGAGCGGGCCTGGGCCAAGAGACCCAGTACTTC.

This sequence joins TRBV6-5 and TRBJ2-2; 9 bases map to TRBD1. CDR3 length: 15 residues. Germline assignment: CDR1 MNHEY and CDR2 SVGAGI. V shed 0 bases and J 6 bases; nucleotides not matched to a gene: 2. The CDR3: CASSYSNRGPGELFF. CDR3 bases: TGTGCCAGCAGTTACTCGAACAGGGGGCCCGGGGAGCTGTTTTTT.

This clone has only a few counts. This chain connects TRBV27 to TRBJ1-1; weak D call: TRBD1 (5 bases). V was clipped by 3 bases and J by 10 bases, with 15 bases between them. The CDR3 contains 13 residues. Looked up from germline, CDR1 is MNHEY and CDR2 is SMNVEV (reference sequence). CDR3 sequence reads: CASSFTGETGAFF. CDR3 nucleotides: TGTGCCAGCAGTTTCACGGGGGAAACCGGAGCTTTCTTT.

The chain recombines TRBV6-6 with TRBJ2-1; a weak D match, TRBD1 (6 bases). V gave up 5 bases and J gave up 11 bases, with 16 bases separating them. CDR1 MNHNY and CDR2 SVGAGI come from the germline V gene (reference sequence). The CDR3 is 13 residues long. The CDR3 nucleotides are TGTGCCAGCAGTACTGGGGCAGGGGAAAAGCAGTTCTTC. Its protein is CASSTGAGEKQFF.

This clone was seen only once. J is TRBJ2-1 and V is TRBV4-1; 8 nucleotides align to TRBD2. Germline CDR1 reads MGHRA; CDR2 reads YSYEKL. The trim removed 1 base at V and 10 bases at J, leaving 9 bases unmatched. CDR3 length equals 15 residues. The CDR3 DNA follows: TGCGCCAGCAGCCAAGGGCCGGGAGGGCGGGGGGAGCAGTTCTTC. The encoded protein is CASSQGPGGRGEQFF.

The V gene is TRBV6-5, the J gene TRBJ1-1; a weak D match, TRBD1 (6 bases). V dropped 5 bases and J dropped 1 base, with 11 bases sitting between them. The CDR3 runs 14 residues. Per the germline V gene, CDR1 is MNHEY and CDR2 is SVGAGI. DNA for the CDR3: TGTGCCAGCAGTCAGGGGTCCGGGAACACTGAAGCTTTCTTT. Its protein product is CASSQGSGNTEAFF.

V gene TRBV10-3 combines with J gene TRBJ2-3, with no clear D. CDR3 length: 13 amino acids. V was shortened by 7 bases and J by 4 bases, with 12 bases between the two germline ends. In germline, CDR1 is ENHRY, CDR2 SYGVKD. DNA for the CDR3: TGTGCCATCATGGGTAGCTCCCCAGATACGCAGTATTTT. Its protein is CAIMGSSPDTQYF.

This chain connects TRBV7-2 to TRBJ1-1; TRBD1 matches at 7 bases. J was trimmed by 1 base and V by 5 bases; bases with no gene match: 7. The length of the CDR3 is 15 residues. Germline-derived CDR1 and CDR2 are SGHTA and FQGNSA. The CDR3 region is CASSLTGTANTEAFF. CDR3 bases: TGTGCCAGCAGCCTTACCGGGACAGCGAACACTGAAGCTTTCTTT.

CDR3 nucleotides: TGTGCCAGCAGCTCGACAGGGGGTCGATTCGAGCAGTACTTC. It codes for CASSSTGGRFEQYF. The rearrangement uses TRBV7-9 and TRBJ2-7; 9 positions match TRBD1. J was trimmed by 6 bases and V by 4 bases; bases with no gene match: 7. This CDR3 contains 14 residues. Germline V lookup: CDR1 SEHNR, CDR2 FQNEAQ (reference sequence).

The chain joins TRBV19 to TRBJ2-1; 8 nucleotides line up with TRBD2. The CDR3 loop spans 15 amino acids. The V and J ends lost 3 bases and 3 bases, in that order; junction bases with no gene match: 4. Germline V gives CDR1 LNHDA, CDR2 SQIVND (reference sequence). The CDR3 nucleotides are TGTGCCAGTAGTATTTTTGGGACTAGCTACAATGAGCAGTTCTTC. This codes for CASSIFGTSYNEQFF.

The rearrangement links TRBV21-1 to TRBJ2-7; TRBD2, the table's D call, lacks a check against the DNA. TRBV21-1 is listed as a pseudogene. This CDR3 spans 15 amino acids. CDR3 region: CASSKVSGRAYEQYF. As DNA, the CDR3 is TGTGCCAGCAGCAAAGTTAGCGGGAGGGCCTACGAGCAGTACTTC.

V gene TRBV30 combines with J gene TRBJ1-4, with 8 bases matching TRBD1. The CDR3 has 15 amino acids. From germline, CDR1 is GTSNPN and CDR2 SVGIG (reference sequence). Unmatched junction bases numbered 9, after V lost 2 bases and J lost 7 bases. CDR3: CAWSTAGGYGEKLFF. Here the CDR3 DNA reads TGTGCCTGGAGTACCGCAGGGGGCTACGGTGAAAAACTGTTTTTT.

The rearrangement links TRBV13 to TRBJ1-2; possible D gene TRBD1, 5 bases. CDR3 length: 12 residues. V was shortened by 0 bases and J by 10 bases, with 9 bases between the two germline ends. The V gene's germline CDR1 is PRHDT and CDR2 FYEKMQ (reference sequence). The CDR3 DNA follows: TGTGCCAGCAGCTTAGGGACAGAGGACTACACCTTC. This translates into CASSLGTEDYTF. The entire variable domain, with the rest obtained from reference TRBV13 and TRBJ1-2, is as follows: AAGVIQSPRHLIKEKRETATLKCYPIPRHDTVYWYQQGPGQDPQFLISFYEKMQSDKGSIPDRFSAQQFSDYHSELNMSSLELGDSALYFCASSLGTEDYTFGSGTRLTVV.

This sequence joins TRBV9 and TRBJ2-7; 7 nucleotides align to TRBD2. V lost 3 bases to trimming and J lost 4 bases; unmatched junction nucleotides: 7. The CDR3 consists of 14 residues. The germline gives CDR1 SGDLS, CDR2 YYNGEE. Here the CDR3 reads CASSGGGPPYEQYF. As DNA, the CDR3 is TGTGCCAGCAGCGGGGGGGGTCCCCCTTACGAGCAGTACTTC.

The J gene is TRBJ1-2, the V gene TRBV16; 9 bases are a match to TRBD1. This CDR3 comprises 15 residues. Germline loops: CDR1 KGHSY, CDR2 FQNENV. Unmatched junction bases numbered 5, after V lost 2 bases and J lost 4 bases. The CDR3 loop is CASSQGTGLFYGYTF. CDR3 sequence (DNA): TGTGCCAGCAGCCAAGGGACAGGGCTATTCTATGGCTACACCTTC.

This chain connects TRBV27 to TRBJ1-3; the D is unclear. V lost 0 bases and J 4 bases, leaving 7 bases between the germline ends. Germline CDR1 and CDR2: MNHEY and SMNVEV (reference sequence). The CDR3 covers 14 residues. CDR3 sequence reads: CASSLSSRGNTIYF. For the CDR3, the DNA is TGTGCCAGCAGTTTATCTTCCAGAGGAAACACCATATATTTT.

This rearrangement joins TRBV27 to TRBJ1-2; 7 positions agree with TRBD1. The CDR3 covers 14 residues. From germline, CDR1 is MNHEY and CDR2 SMNVEV (reference sequence). After removal of 6 bases from V and 5 bases from J, the junction contained 9 bases not matched to a gene. CDR3 protein: CASSRGTVNYGYTF. The CDR3 nucleotides read TGTGCCAGCAGCCGCGGGACAGTCAATTATGGCTACACCTTC.

The chain couples TRBV7-9 to TRBJ1-2, with 9 bases identical to TRBD1. V gave up 4 bases and J gave up 2 bases; unmatched junction bases: 11. The CDR3 is made up of 17 amino acids. Germline CDR1 SEHNR, CDR2 FQNEAQ (reference sequence). The CDR3 nucleotides are TGTGCCAGCAGCTCAAGGGGGACGGGACAGGGAAACTATGGCTACACCTTC. Amino acid sequence: CASSSRGTGQGNYGYTF.

The chain links TRBV27 to TRBJ2-7; D perhaps matches TRBD2 (5 bases). Deletions cut 8 bases from V and 5 bases from J, with 19 bases between. Germline V gene sequence: CDR1 MNHEY, CDR2 SMNVEV (reference sequence). The CDR3 is made up of 14 amino acids. In DNA, the CDR3 is TGTGCCAGCCACCCCGGATGGGGAGAACACGAGCAGTACTTC. It yields the protein CASHPGWGEHEQYF.

The chain has TRBV4-1 and TRBJ2-6; 9 nucleotides line up with TRBD1. Per germline, CDR1 MGHRA and CDR2 YSYEKL. Trimming removed 6 bases from V and 2 bases from J; junction bases left unmatched: 14. The CDR3 consists of 19 residues. This CDR3 is CASSNSPGQGDPGANVLTF. CDR3 nucleotide sequence: TGCGCCAGCAGTAACTCTCCGGGACAGGGTGACCCTGGGGCCAACGTCCTGACTTTC.